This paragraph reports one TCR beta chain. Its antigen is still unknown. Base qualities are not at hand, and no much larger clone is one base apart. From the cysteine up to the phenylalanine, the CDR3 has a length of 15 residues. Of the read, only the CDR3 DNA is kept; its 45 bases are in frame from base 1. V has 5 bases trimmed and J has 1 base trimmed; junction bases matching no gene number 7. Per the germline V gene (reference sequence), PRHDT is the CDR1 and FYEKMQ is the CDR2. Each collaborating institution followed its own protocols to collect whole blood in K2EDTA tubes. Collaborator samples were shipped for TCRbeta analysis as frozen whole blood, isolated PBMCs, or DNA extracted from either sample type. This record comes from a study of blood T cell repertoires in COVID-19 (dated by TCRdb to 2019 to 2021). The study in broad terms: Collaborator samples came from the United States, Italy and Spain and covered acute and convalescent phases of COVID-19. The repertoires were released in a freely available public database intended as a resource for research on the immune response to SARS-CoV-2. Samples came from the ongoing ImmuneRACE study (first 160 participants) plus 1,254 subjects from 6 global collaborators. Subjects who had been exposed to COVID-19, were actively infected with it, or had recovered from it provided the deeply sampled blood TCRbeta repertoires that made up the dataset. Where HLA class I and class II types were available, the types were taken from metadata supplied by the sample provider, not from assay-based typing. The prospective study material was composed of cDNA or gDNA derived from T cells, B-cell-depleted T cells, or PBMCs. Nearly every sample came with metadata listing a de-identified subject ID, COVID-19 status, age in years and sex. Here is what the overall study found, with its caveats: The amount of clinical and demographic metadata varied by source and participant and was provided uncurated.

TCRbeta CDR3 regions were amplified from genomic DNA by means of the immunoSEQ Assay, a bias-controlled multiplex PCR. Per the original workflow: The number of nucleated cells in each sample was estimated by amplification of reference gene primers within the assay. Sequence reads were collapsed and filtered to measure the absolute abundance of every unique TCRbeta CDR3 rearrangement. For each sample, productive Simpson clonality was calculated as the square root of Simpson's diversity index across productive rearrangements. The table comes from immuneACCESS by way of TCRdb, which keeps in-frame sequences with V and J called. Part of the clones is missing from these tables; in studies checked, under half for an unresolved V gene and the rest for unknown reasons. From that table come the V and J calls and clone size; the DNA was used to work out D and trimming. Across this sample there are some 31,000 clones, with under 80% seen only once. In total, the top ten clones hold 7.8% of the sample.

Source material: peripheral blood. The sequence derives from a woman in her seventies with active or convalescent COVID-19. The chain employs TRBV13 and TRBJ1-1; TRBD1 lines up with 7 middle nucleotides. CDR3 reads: CASSVRGVRNTEAFF. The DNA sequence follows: TGTGCCAGCAGCGTCAGGGGGGTAAGGAACACTGAAGCTTTCTTT.